Presented here are 16 T cell receptor beta chains from one specimen sequenced in a study of T cells in Graves' hyperthyroidism and ophthalmopathy (dated by TCRdb to the late 2010s). Library preparation employed multiplex PCR. Sequencer: Illumina HiSeq 2000. TCR beta CDR3 regions were amplified from RNA transcripts. For the first round of RT-PCR on the TCR CDR3, the HTBI primer set was used together with the Qiagen OneStep RT-PCR kit. TCRdb ran its own pipeline on the public reads, namely fastp trimming at Q25 and MiXCR clone calling, and kept in-frame beta chains. All rows with the same CDR3 protein become a single entry with the most common DNA and genes. The sample contains some 770,000 distinct CDR3 sequences, about 15% of them found a single time. Around 7.7% of the sample is held by the ten biggest clonotypes. The source material was blood. The receptors originated from a man between 18 and 35 years old with Graves' hyperthyroidism.

The table lists this clonotype with many counts. The rearrangement joins TRBV7-9 to TRBJ2-3; D possibly corresponds to TRBD2 (7 bases). The CDR3 has 21 amino acids. CDR1 and CDR2 (germline): SEHNR, FQNEAQ (reference sequence). The V end lost 1 base, the J end lost 2 bases, and 28 bases lay between the germline ends. The CDR3 sequence is CASSLEGRGGPLHGNTDTQYF. The DNA of the CDR3 is TGTGCCAGCAGCTTAGAGGGGAGGGGGGGCCCCCTGCACGGCAACACAGATACGCAGTATTTT. The whole variable domain, filled in from reference TRBV7-9 and TRBJ2-3, reads DTGVSQNPRHKITKRGQNVTFRCDPISEHNRLYWYRQTLGQGPEFLTYFQNEAQLEKSRLLSDRFSAERPKGSFSTLEIQRTEQGDSAMYLCASSLEGRGGPLHGNTDTQYFGPGTRLTVL.

This chain connects TRBV15 to TRBJ2-3; 7 bases are a match to TRBD2. V shed 8 bases, J shed 4 bases, and the junction held 12 bases outside the gene matches. CDR1 and CDR2 from the germline V gene are LNHNV and YYDKDF (reference sequence). This CDR3 region has 15 residues. The CDR3 coding sequence is TGTGCCACCGAGCGGGGCGGGTCGGTCGCAGATACGCAGTATTTT. Its protein is CATERGGSVADTQYF.

This clonotype was picked up many times. This rearrangement joins TRBV6-6 to TRBJ1-2, with TRBD1 identical over 10 bases. Per the germline V gene, CDR1 is MNHNY and CDR2 is SVGAGI (reference sequence). V trimming: 2 bases; J trimming: 7 bases; junction bases outside the gene matches: 13. This CDR3 is 17 amino acids long. This CDR3 reads CASSYPGAGGQGSGYTF. CDR3 DNA: TGTGCCAGCAGTTACCCGGGGGCGGGGGGACAGGGGAGTGGCTACACCTTC.

This clonotype was detected a few times. The genes are TRBV5-6 and TRBJ2-1; D is undetermined. The CDR3 extends over 15 amino acids. Deletions cut 0 bases from V and 2 bases from J, with 9 bases between. Germline values: CDR1 SGHDT, CDR2 YYEEEE. For the CDR3, the DNA is TGTGCCAGCAGCTTGGGGGTAGGTCCCTACAATGAGCAGTTCTTC. This gives the protein CASSLGVGPYNEQFF. Full variable domain (missing parts from reference TRBV5-6 and TRBJ2-1): DAGVTQSPTHLIKTRGQQVTLRCSPKSGHDTVSWYQQALGQGPQFIFQYYEEEERQRGNFPDRFSGHQFPNYSSELNVNALLLGDSALYLCASSLGVGPYNEQFFGPGTRLTVL.

This clonotype was seen a few times. The V call is TRBV9, the J call TRBJ2-3; TRBD2 agrees at 7 bases. The CDR3 runs to 14 residues. V shed 3 bases, J shed 0 bases, and the junction held 1 base outside the gene matches. CDR1 is SGDLS and CDR2 is YYNGEE in the germline V gene. CDR3 protein: CASSGDYSTDTQYF. CDR3 nucleotide sequence: TGTGCCAGCAGCGGGGACTATAGCACAGATACGCAGTATTTT.

This clonotype was seen ten or more times. The rearrangement links TRBV2 to TRBJ2-3; TRBD2 aligns across 12 bases. V was pared by 8 bases and J by 4 bases, with 13 bases of the junction left unmatched. CDR3 length: 17 residues. Germline V gene data show CDR1 as SNHLY and CDR2 as FYNNEI. The CDR3 region is CASPGRWTSGKSDTQYF. The CDR3 coding sequence is TGTGCCAGCCCCGGGAGGTGGACTAGCGGGAAGTCAGATACGCAGTATTTT.

The rearrangement links TRBV2 to TRBJ2-7; TRBD2 matches 9 bases. The CDR3 length is 14 residues. After removal of 6 bases from V and 5 bases from J, the junction contained 8 bases not matched to a gene. Germline V gene data show CDR1 as SNHLY and CDR2 as FYNNEI. CDR3 protein: CASRKQAGGNEQYF. DNA of the CDR3: TGTGCCAGCAGGAAGCAAGCGGGAGGAAACGAGCAGTACTTC.

This clonotype was recorded only once. This chain uses TRBV20-1 with TRBJ1-5; possible D gene TRBD1, 6 bases. With 6 bases removed from V and 3 bases from J, the gap between germline ends came to 15 bases. The germline V gene encodes CDR1 DFQATT and CDR2 SNEGSKA (reference sequence). There are 14 residues in the CDR3. The CDR3 DNA sequence: TGCAGTGCCGGAGGGACAAGGTACAATCAGCCCCAGCATTTT. This gives the protein CSAGGTRYNQPQHF.

V gene TRBV5-6 combines with J gene TRBJ2-7, with 10 nucleotides matching TRBD1. Germline V gives CDR1 SGHDT, CDR2 YYEEEE. Unmatched junction bases numbered 13, after V lost 6 bases and J lost 1 base. The CDR3 has 17 residues. The CDR3 is CASTSIPGTGASYEQYF. As DNA, the CDR3 is TGTGCCAGCACCTCAATCCCCGGGACAGGGGCATCCTACGAGCAGTACTTC.

There are a few counts of this clonotype. The chain combines TRBV27 with TRBJ1-6, with 7 bases aligning to TRBD1. Germline loops: CDR1 MNHEY, CDR2 SMNVEV (reference sequence). With 5 bases clipped from V and 5 bases from J, the junction kept 3 bases outside the gene matches. The CDR3 has 14 residues. CDR3 protein: CASSTTGNNSPLHF. The CDR3 region has the DNA TGTGCCAGCAGTACGACAGGGAATAATTCACCCCTCCACTTT.

The rearrangement links TRBV6-2 or TRBV6-3 to TRBJ2-5; TRBD1 is a possible D gene (6 bases). V gave up 5 bases and J gave up 5 bases, with 15 bases separating them. Germline V CDR1 and CDR2: MNHEY, SVGEGT. CDR3 size: 14 residues. The CDR3 DNA sequence: TGTGCCAGCAGTGTAACTAGGGGGAAGGAGACCCAGTACTTC. This codes for CASSVTRGKETQYF.

The chain recombines TRBV12-3 or TRBV12-4 with TRBJ1-5; D perhaps matches TRBD1 (6 bases). This CDR3 contains 14 residues. The V end lost 6 bases, the J end lost 7 bases, and 16 bases lay between the germline ends. CDR3 DNA sequence: TGTGCCAGCAGCCTGACGGGGGCCCACCAGCCCCAGCATTTT. It encodes CASSLTGAHQPQHF.

This clonotype was picked up many times. The CDR3 region has the DNA TGTGCCAGCAGTTTAAGGGGTGGCCATGAGCAGTTCTTC. It translates to CASSLRGGHEQFF. The rearrangement links TRBV27 to TRBJ2-1; D may be TRBD1 (5 bases). Per the germline V gene, CDR1 is MNHEY and CDR2 is SMNVEV (reference sequence). Trimming stripped 2 bases from V and 8 bases from J, with 10 bases between. The CDR3 is 13 residues long.

The chain joins TRBV27 to TRBJ2-7, with 12 bases matching TRBD2. The CDR3 totals 14 residues. V trimming: 10 bases; J trimming: 3 bases; junction bases outside the gene matches: 7. Per germline, CDR1 MNHEY and CDR2 SMNVEV (reference sequence). The CDR3 DNA follows: TGTGCCACCGGACTAGCGGGACCTTTCTACGAGCAGTACTTC. It yields the protein CATGLAGPFYEQYF.

With regard to this clonotype: The junction departs from the called germline gene at one end, perhaps through a read error. The V gene is TRBV13, the J gene TRBJ2-7; weak D call: TRBD1 (5 bases). Germline loops: CDR1 PRHDT, CDR2 FYEKMQ (reference sequence). The CDR3 sequence is 14 residues long. In DNA, the CDR3 is TGTGCCACCAGCAGAGATCCAGGGCCCTACGAGCAGTACTTC. This encodes CATSRDPGPYEQYF. The variable domain in full, completed from reference TRBV13 and TRBJ2-7, reads AAGVIQSPRHLIKEKRETATLKCYPIPRHDTVYWYQQGPGQDPQFLISFYEKMQSDKGSIPDRFSAQQFSDYHSELNMSSLELGDSALYFCATSRDPGPYEQYFGPGTRLTVT.

The chain joins TRBV7-9 to TRBJ2-6; either TRBD1 or TRBD2 may fit D (5 bases each). Trimming removed 5 bases from V and 0 bases from J, with 14 bases in between. The CDR3 runs to 17 residues. Germline CDR1 SEHNR, CDR2 FQNEAQ (reference sequence). CDR3 DNA: TGTGCCAGCAGCCCCCGAGGGGCCGTCTCTGGGGCCAACGTCCTGACTTTC. This gives the protein CASSPRGAVSGANVLTF.